These 9 T cell receptor beta chains share one sample of origin, sequenced in a study of response to subunit inactivated influenza vaccine. Each CDR3 protein gets one entry after TCRdb re-called the RT-PCR reads with MiXCR. The sample contains 430,000 or so distinct CDR3 sequences, 10% to 11% of which appear only once. The sequences come from PBMCs from blood, collected roughly 47 days after vaccination. These receptors were obtained from a man between 50 and 59 years old who received an inactivated influenza vaccine.

This clonotype was seen only a few times. The CDR3, as DNA: TGCAGTGCGGTACAGGGGGCGGGAGAGACCCAGTACTTC. Protein product: CSAVQGAGETQYF. The chain employs TRBV20-1 and TRBJ2-5; TRBD1 matches at 9 bases. Germline CDR1 is DFQATT and CDR2 is SNEGSKA (reference sequence). The CDR3 is made up of 13 amino acids. The J segment lost 4 bases and the V segment lost 6 bases, leaving 6 bases of the junction unmatched.

This clonotype was counted at least ten times. The rearrangement joins TRBV4-2 to TRBJ1-6, with D possibly being TRBD1 (6 bases). This CDR3 region has 17 residues. Per germline, CDR1 LGHNA and CDR2 YNFKEQ. The V end lost 0 bases, the J end lost 4 bases, and 13 bases lay between the germline ends. The CDR3 here is CASSQEGGQLYNSPLHF. As DNA, the CDR3 is TGTGCCAGCAGCCAAGAGGGAGGACAGCTTTATAATTCACCCCTCCACTTT.

This clonotype was detected many times. The genes are TRBV6-2 or TRBV6-3 and TRBJ2-5; D call uncertain. The CDR3 runs to 15 residues. Trimming took 2 bases from V and 1 from J, leaving 11 bases between them. Germline V gives CDR1 MNHEY, CDR2 SVGEGT. The CDR3, as DNA: TGTGCCAGCAGTTACCCCGCCAGCTCCCAAGAGACCCAGTACTTC. It yields the protein CASSYPASSQETQYF.

This clonotype was observed a handful of times. The rearrangement joins TRBV4-3 to TRBJ2-7, with TRBD2 as a possible D gene (6 bases). V lost 0 bases and J lost 0, with 12 bases in between. This CDR3 contains 16 residues. CDR1 LGHNA and CDR2 YSLEER come from the germline V gene. The CDR3 reads CASSQERDVSSYEQYF. In nucleotides, the CDR3 is TGCGCCAGCAGCCAAGAGCGGGATGTAAGCTCCTACGAGCAGTACTTC.

This clonotype has just a few counts. The V and J genes are TRBV5-1 and TRBJ2-3; 14 nucleotides match TRBD2. The V gene's germline CDR1 is SGHRS and CDR2 YFSETQ. CDR3 length: 17 amino acids. The trim removed 2 bases at V and 6 bases at J, leaving 8 bases unmatched. CDR3 sequence reads: CASSFGLAGGSGDTQYF. CDR3 bases: TGCGCCAGCAGCTTCGGACTAGCGGGGGGCAGTGGGGATACGCAGTATTTT.

The rearrangement joins TRBV29-1 to TRBJ2-7, with TRBD1 matching 7 bases. There are 12 residues in the CDR3. V lost 6 bases and J lost 1; bases outside the gene matches: 3. CDR1 is SQVTM and CDR2 is ANQGSEA in the germline V gene. Here the CDR3 DNA reads TGCAGCGTGGGACAGCAATCCTACGAGCAGTACTTC. Residues: CSVGQQSYEQYF.

This clonotype was recorded many times. The rearrangement links TRBV7-9 to TRBJ2-7; D gene ambiguous. The CDR3 totals 13 residues. V was clipped by 4 bases and J by 2 bases, with 9 bases between them. Germline assignment: CDR1 SEHNR and CDR2 FQNEAQ (reference sequence). For the CDR3, the DNA is TGTGCCAGCAGCTCTCCGACCACCTACGAGCAGTACTTC. As protein: CASSSPTTYEQYF.

The J gene is TRBJ2-1, the V gene TRBV12-3 or TRBV12-4, with D perhaps TRBD2 (7 bases). The ends were cut back, 6 bases at V and 5 bases at J, with 14 bases in the middle. The CDR3 totals 14 residues. The CDR3 loop reads CASSRGGAHNEQFF. CDR3 DNA sequence: TGTGCCAGCAGCCGCGGGGGCGCGCACAATGAGCAGTTCTTC.

The sample holds a few counts of this clonotype. V usage is TRBV11-1 and J usage is TRBJ1-1; D gene unclear. The V and J ends lost 1 base and 0 bases respectively, with 9 bases between them. The CDR3 spans 15 residues. Per the germline V gene, CDR1 is SGHAT and CDR2 is FQDESV (reference sequence). This CDR3 is CASSLGQAMNTEAFF. For the CDR3, the DNA is TGTGCCAGCAGCTTAGGCCAGGCGATGAACACTGAAGCTTTCTTT.